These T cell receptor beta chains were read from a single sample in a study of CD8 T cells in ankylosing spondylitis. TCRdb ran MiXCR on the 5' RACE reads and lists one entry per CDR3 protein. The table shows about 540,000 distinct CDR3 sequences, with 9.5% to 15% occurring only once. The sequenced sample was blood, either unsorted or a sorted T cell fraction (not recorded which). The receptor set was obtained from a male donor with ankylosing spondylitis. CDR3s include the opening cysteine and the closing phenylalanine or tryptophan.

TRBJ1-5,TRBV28,CASSYRAPNPLNQPQHF
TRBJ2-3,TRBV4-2,CASSRDGLAVTDTQYF
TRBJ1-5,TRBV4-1,CATGKGQSNQPQHF
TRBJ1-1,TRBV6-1,CASSEGRVSFF
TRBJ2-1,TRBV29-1,CSVQGALNSYNEQFF
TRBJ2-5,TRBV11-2,CASSLDGALQETQYF
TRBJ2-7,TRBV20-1,CSASKISYEQYF
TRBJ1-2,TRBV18,CASSPTPNYGYTF
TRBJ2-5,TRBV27,CASSWTQRETQYF
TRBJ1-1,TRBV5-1,CASSLVEGQEAFF
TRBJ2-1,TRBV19,CASKQGSTSSYNEQFF
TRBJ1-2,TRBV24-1,CATSAWGGGPRSF